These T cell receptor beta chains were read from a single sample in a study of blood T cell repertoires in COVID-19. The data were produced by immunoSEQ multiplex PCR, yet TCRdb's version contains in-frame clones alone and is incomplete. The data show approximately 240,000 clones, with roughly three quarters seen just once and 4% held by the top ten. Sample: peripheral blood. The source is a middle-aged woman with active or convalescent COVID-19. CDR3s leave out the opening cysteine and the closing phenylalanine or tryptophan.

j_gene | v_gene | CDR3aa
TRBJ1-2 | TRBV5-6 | ASSLTGREGGYT
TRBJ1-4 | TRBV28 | ASRINRGGIEKLF
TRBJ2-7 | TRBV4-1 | ASSQVAREQY
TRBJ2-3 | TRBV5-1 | ASSLAGQRTDTQY
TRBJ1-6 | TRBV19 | ASSSGRADNSPLH
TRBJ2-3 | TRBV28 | ASIGGAGTDTQY
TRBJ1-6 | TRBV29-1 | SVGPETNSPLH
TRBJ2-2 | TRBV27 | ASSVREGTGELF
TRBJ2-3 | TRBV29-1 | SVQTSGGRD
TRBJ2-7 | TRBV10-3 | AITQGQDSYEQY
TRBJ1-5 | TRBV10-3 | AISEGVGSNQPQH
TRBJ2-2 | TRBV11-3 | ASSLGGWSDTGELF
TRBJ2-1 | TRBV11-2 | ASSGDEQF
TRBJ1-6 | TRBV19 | ASTPQGASYNSPLH
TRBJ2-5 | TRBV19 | ASSTRETQY
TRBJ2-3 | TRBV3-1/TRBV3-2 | ASSQLGGRSTDTQY
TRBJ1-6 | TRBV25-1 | ASGGQCCSYNSPLH
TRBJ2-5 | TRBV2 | ASSLPGTSGETQY
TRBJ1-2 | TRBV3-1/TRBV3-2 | ASKGVITDGYT
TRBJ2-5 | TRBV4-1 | ASSQERGEETQY
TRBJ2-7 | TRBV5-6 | ASSSVYEQY
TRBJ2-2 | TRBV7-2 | ASSPIVNTGELF
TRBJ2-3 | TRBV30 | AWSVEDTQY
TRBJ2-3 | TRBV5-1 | ASSTATSGGALSDTQY
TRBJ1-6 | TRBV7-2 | ASSLVPGVYNSPLH
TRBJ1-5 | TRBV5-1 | ASSLTGGQPQH
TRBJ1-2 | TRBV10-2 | ASSELGGGYT
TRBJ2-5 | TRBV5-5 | ASSAAITQETQY
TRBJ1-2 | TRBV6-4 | ASTSGGLANYGYT
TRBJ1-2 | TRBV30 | AWSQGNYGYT
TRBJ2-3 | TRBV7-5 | VRSLAPRATQY
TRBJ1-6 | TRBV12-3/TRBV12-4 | ASSASQGSPLH
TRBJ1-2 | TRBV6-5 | ASSSPGGYT
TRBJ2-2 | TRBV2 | ASSPGLPSRELF
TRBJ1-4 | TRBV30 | AFSPGQHEKLF
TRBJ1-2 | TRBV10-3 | AIRPQNRTGANYGYT
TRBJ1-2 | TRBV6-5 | ASSSVQGVDGYT
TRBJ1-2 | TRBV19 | ASKILWTALQPDYGYT
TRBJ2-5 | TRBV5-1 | ASSKGLAQETQY
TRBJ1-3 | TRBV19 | ASSADRDRKQGLY
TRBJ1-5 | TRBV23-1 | ASPKGQSNQPQH
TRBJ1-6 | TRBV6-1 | ASSEGAGTGGSPLH
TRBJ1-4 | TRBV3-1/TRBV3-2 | ASSRKGGNEKLF
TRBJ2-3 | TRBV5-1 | ASRTADTQY
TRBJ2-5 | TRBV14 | ASSHLGGFETQY
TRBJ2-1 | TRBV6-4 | ASSDYRTGLNEQF
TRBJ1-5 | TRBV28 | ASRTLWDSGNQPQH
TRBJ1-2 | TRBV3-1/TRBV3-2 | ASSQVSGTGGSGYT
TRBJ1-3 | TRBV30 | AWSRVSGNTIY
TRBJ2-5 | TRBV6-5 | ASSRTVPPVVTQY
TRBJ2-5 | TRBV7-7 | ASSLSGQGPQETQY
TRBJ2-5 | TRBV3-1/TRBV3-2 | ASSQATSGGRETQY
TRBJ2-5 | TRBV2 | ASSASGQETQY
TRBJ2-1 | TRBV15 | ATMLRSSGQFYNEQF
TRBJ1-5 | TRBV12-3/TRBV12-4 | ASSLSGDQPQH